This is a list of T cell receptor beta chains from one sample in a study of regulatory T cells in long-lasting Graves disease. TCRdb called the multiplex PCR reads again in MiXCR, with one record for every CDR3 protein. The sample has about 420,000 distinct CDR3 sequences; about a sixth are singletons. The data also belong to a second study, concerning T cells in Graves' hyperthyroidism and ophthalmopathy.

Specimen: peripheral blood mononuclear cells (PBMCs), collected at new diagnosis, from a patient treated with antithyroid drugs. These receptors were collected from a woman under 30 with Graves disease. The CDR3 runs from the conserved cysteine through the conserved F or W. The order of the fields is V gene, J gene, CDR3 protein.

TRBV3-1	TRBJ1-2	CASSPGTALGYTF
TRBV7-9	TRBJ2-3	CASSFGLAGGPDTQYF
TRBV12-3/TRBV12-4	TRBJ2-3	CASSLSGRTTDTQYF
TRBV27	TRBJ2-7	CASSLSRGERTYEQYF
TRBV20-1	TRBJ2-3	CSARDLLAGDTQYF
TRBV25-1	TRBJ2-3	CASSEPRGTGLLADTQYF
TRBV19	TRBJ2-4	CASTPRGQGTGVAKNIQYF
TRBV6-2/TRBV6-3	TRBJ2-7	CASSLPPGLPREQYF
TRBV7-7	TRBJ2-5	CASSVWTGGQETQYF
TRBV12-3/TRBV12-4	TRBJ2-6	CASSSLASGANVLTF
TRBV5-1	TRBJ2-5	CASSFNPGEQETQYF
TRBV7-2	TRBJ2-5	CASSFGVSRETQYF
TRBV4-1	TRBJ2-1	CASSQEAGFTYNEQFF
TRBV9	TRBJ2-2	CASSPLANTGELFF
TRBV27	TRBJ2-3	CASSFLAITDTQYF
TRBV28	TRBJ2-7	CASSLSRGINEQYF
TRBV5-8	TRBJ2-2	CASSDTDRGRNTGELFF
TRBV7-9	TRBJ2-1	CASSPSGRGMDEQFF
TRBV2	TRBJ1-1	CASILGSLLNTEAFF
TRBV5-1	TRBJ2-3	CASSLGLIPSDTQYF
TRBV7-3	TRBJ2-1	CASRKASGGYNEQFF
TRBV11-2	TRBJ2-1	CASSSRDYYNEQFF
TRBV5-1	TRBJ2-2	CASSDRSQNTGELFF
TRBV19	TRBJ1-5	CASTPRAGGNQPQHF
TRBV7-2	TRBJ1-4	CASSFGQGPGEGKLFF
TRBV10-3	TRBJ1-5	CASLGPQHF
TRBV11-1	TRBJ2-7	CASSPRTASYEQYF
TRBV7-9	TRBJ1-2	CASSLGSTYGYTF
TRBV28	TRBJ2-5	CASSLLAGVGETQYF
TRBV7-8	TRBJ2-7	CASSLVEAVEQYF
TRBV6-2/TRBV6-3	TRBJ2-7	CASSSEQGQKYEQYF
TRBV3-1	TRBJ1-1	CASSQVGSSGAEAFF
TRBV7-3	TRBJ2-7	CGSSLAPYEQYF
TRBV11-2	TRBJ2-7	CASSLEGGSYEQYF
TRBV7-9	TRBJ1-1	CASSLPRGLNTEAFF